These 31 T cell receptor beta chains share one sample of origin, sequenced in a study of prognosis after radiotherapy for stage I lung cancer. Amplification of TCR beta CDR3 from genomic DNA used two-round multiplex PCR. The authors ran first-round PCR with primers specific to each TRBV and TRBJ gene. Each CDR3 protein is one row after TCRdb ran MiXCR on the multiplex PCR reads. This table has approximately 25,000 distinct CDR3 sequences, 35% to 50% appearing once. This specimen was PBMCs, taken before or after stereotactic body radiation therapy (not recorded which). The source of these receptors is a donor over 45 with non-small cell lung cancer.

Comment on this clonotype: A much larger clone lies one base from this, so it may be a read error. The chain uses TRBV6-1 and TRBJ2-5; 8 nucleotides line up with TRBD1. Germline V gene sequence: CDR1 MNHNS, CDR2 SASEGT. The CDR3 covers 15 residues. The chain's CDR3 is CASRPVGTGQETEYF. The CDR3 nucleotides read TGTGCCAGCAGACCAGTCGGGACAGGTCAAGAGACCGAGTACTTC.

Worth noting for this clonotype: Since a far larger clone is one base different, this is likely a read error. The chain links TRBV6-4 to TRBJ2-7, with TRBD2 identical over 7 bases. CDR3 size: 16 residues. Germline-derived CDR1 and CDR2 are MRHNA and SNTAGT. J gave up 4 bases and V 5 bases, and 14 bases lay outside the gene matches. In DNA, the CDR3 is TGTGCCAGCAGTTACCTACATACCGGAGCGGGATACGAGCAGTACTTC. Protein product: CASSYLHTGAGYEQYF.

This clonotype was observed a few times. Only one base separates this from a far larger clonotype, so it likely reflects a read error. The chain couples TRBV2 to TRBJ2-7, with D perhaps matching TRBD2 (7 bases). There are 14 residues in the CDR3. The germline V gene encodes CDR1 SNHLY and CDR2 FYNNEI. V was cut by 6 bases and J by 5 bases, with 17 bases left in between. CDR3 loop: CASRGSPGGNEQYF. Written as DNA, the CDR3 is TGTGCCAGCAGAGGATCCCCGGGGGGCAACGAGCAGTACTTC.

Points on this clonotype: An end of the junction differs from the germline gene, which may be a read error. The V call is TRBV28, the J call TRBJ2-7; no firm D call. The length of the CDR3 is 11 residues. The germline gives CDR1 MDHEN, CDR2 SYDVKM. In nucleotides, the CDR3 is TGTGCCAGCAGTTTATTAGACGAGCAGTACTTT. It yields the protein CASSLLDEQYF.

V is TRBV12-3 or TRBV12-4 and J is TRBJ2-3; D is tentatively TRBD1 or TRBD2 (5 bases each). The V gene lost 5 bases and the J gene lost 2 bases, with 8 bases spanning the gap. This CDR3 region has 13 residues. The CDR3 DNA sequence: TGTGCCAGCAGTAGAGGGACCACAGATACGCAGTATTTT. Protein: CASSRGTTDTQYF.

The chain couples TRBV7-8 to TRBJ2-1, with 13 nucleotides matching TRBD2. Germline V lookup: CDR1 SGHVS, CDR2 FQNEAQ. This CDR3 has 18 amino acids. Trimming took 1 base from V and 0 from J; bases not matched to a gene: 3. The CDR3 region has the DNA TGTGCCAGCAGCTTAGATAGGACTAGCGGGAGCTCCTACAATGAGCAGTTCTTC. Protein sequence: CASSLDRTSGSSYNEQFF.

The chain combines TRBV12-3 or TRBV12-4 with TRBJ2-7; D remains ambiguous. The V and J ends lost 4 bases and 0 bases respectively, with 13 bases between them. The CDR3 spans 15 residues. The CDR3 region is CASSSDSWRSYEQYF. The CDR3 nucleotides are TGTGCCAGCAGTTCCGATTCCTGGCGCTCCTACGAGCAGTACTTC.

This chain links TRBV6-1 with TRBJ1-2; no definite D call. Germline V gene lookup returns CDR1 MNHNS and CDR2 SASEGT. The germline V and J ends were trimmed by 1 base and 0 bases, with 9 bases remaining between them. The CDR3 has 15 residues. The CDR3 loop reads CASSEGTVSNYGYTF. For the CDR3, the DNA is TGTGCCAGCAGTGAAGGGACGGTCTCTAACTATGGCTACACCTTC.

Remarks on this clonotype: This may stem from a read error, because a much larger clone lies one nucleotide away. The chain carries TRBV9 and TRBJ1-1; possible D gene TRBD1, 5 bases. Per germline, CDR1 SGDLS and CDR2 YYNGEE. The length of the CDR3 is 13 residues. The CDR3, as DNA: TGTACCAGCAGCGTAGGGGCCGACACTGAAGCTTTCTTT. This codes for CTSSVGADTEAFF.

This clonotype was seen repeatedly, ten times or more. The rearrangement joins TRBV18 to TRBJ1-2; 10 bases are shared with TRBD1. There are 21 residues in the CDR3. CDR1 is KGHSH, CDR2 LQKENI, per germline. V shed 5 bases, J shed 4 bases, and the junction held 25 bases outside the gene matches. As DNA, the CDR3 is TGTGCCAGCTCAACATCAAATTTCGCGGGACAGGGGCCCCACCGGGGCTATGGCTACACCTTC. Its translation is CASSTSNFAGQGPHRGYGYTF.

Points on this clonotype: The junction shows a germline mismatch at one end, possibly a read error. The chain couples TRBV7-9 to TRBJ2-7; D is ambiguous. Germline CDR1 SEHNR, CDR2 FQNEAQ (reference sequence). The CDR3 sequence is 14 residues long. The CDR3 here is CANSPPGPAYEQYF. For the CDR3, the DNA is TGTGCCAACAGCCCTCCGGGTCCCGCCTACGAGCAGTACTTC.

The chain links TRBV20-1 to TRBJ1-5; D is possibly TRBD1 (6 bases). V lost 3 bases and J 6 bases, leaving 15 bases between the germline ends. Germline CDR1 DFQATT, CDR2 SNEGSKA (reference sequence). The CDR3 sequence is 14 residues long. The CDR3 protein is CSASSAGDRQPQHF. CDR3 nucleotides: TGCAGTGCTAGTTCTGCAGGGGACCGTCAGCCCCAGCATTTT.

Many counts were recorded for this clonotype. The rearrangement links TRBV6-1 to TRBJ2-2; TRBD1 is a possible D gene (5 bases). Per germline, CDR1 MNHNS and CDR2 SASEGT. The length of the CDR3 is 13 residues. The ends were cut back, 6 bases at V and 8 bases at J, with 13 bases in the middle. As DNA, the CDR3 is TGTGCCAGCAGACCAGGGTTACTTGGGGAGCTGTTTTTT. This translates into CASRPGLLGELFF.

The rearrangement joins TRBV7-2 to TRBJ2-5; 10 bases map to TRBD2. This CDR3 has 15 residues. Trimming cost V 4 bases and J 2 bases; bases outside gene matches: 4. Germline V gene data show CDR1 as SGHTA and CDR2 as FQGNSA. The CDR3 bases are TGTGCCAGCAGCTACCGGACTAGCGGTCAAGAGACCCAGTACTTC. Protein sequence: CASSYRTSGQETQYF. Variable domain in full (rest from reference TRBV7-2 and TRBJ2-5): GAGVSQSPSNKVTEKGKDVELRCDPISGHTALYWYRQSLGQGLEFLIYFQGNSAPDKSGLPSDRFSAERTGGSVSTLTIQRTQQEDSAVYLCASSYRTSGQETQYFGPGTRLLVL.

Ten or more counts support this clonotype. V usage is TRBV28 and J usage is TRBJ2-2; D is unclear. The germline V gene has CDR1 MDHEN and CDR2 SYDVKM. Trimming shortened V by 4 bases and J by 3 bases, and 12 bases separated the two germline ends. There are 15 residues in the CDR3. CDR3 coding DNA: TGTGCCAGCAGTTCCGCGAGCAGAGACACCGGGGAGCTGTTTTTT. Translation gives CASSSASRDTGELFF.

The table lists this clonotype with many counts. The V and J genes are TRBV15 and TRBJ2-3; 7 positions match TRBD2. Germline CDR1 and CDR2: LNHNV and YYDKDF (reference sequence). J was trimmed by 2 bases and V by 3 bases; bases with no gene match: 2. The CDR3 has 14 residues. The CDR3 DNA sequence: TGTGCCACCAGCAGCCGGGGGGACACAGATACGCAGTATTTT. Translating it yields CATSSRGDTDTQYF.

This clonotype was seen ten or more times. CDR3: CASSQIYEQYF. The CDR3 DNA follows: TGTGCCAGCAGCCAAATCTACGAGCAGTACTTC. The chain joins TRBV7-9 to TRBJ2-7; no reliable D call. This CDR3 contains 11 residues. V lost 5 bases to trimming and J lost 3 bases, with 5 bases between them. Germline V gives CDR1 SEHNR, CDR2 FQNEAQ (reference sequence).

This clonotype has at least ten counts. The V gene is TRBV5-1, the J gene TRBJ2-6; D call uncertain. Germline V lookup: CDR1 SGHRS, CDR2 YFSETQ. The CDR3 is 15 amino acids. Trimming shortened V by 2 bases and J by 0 bases, and 6 bases separated the two germline ends. CDR3 region: CASSLGYSGANVLTF. CDR3 coding DNA: TGCGCCAGCAGCTTAGGATACTCTGGGGCCAACGTCCTGACTTTC. The full variable domain, completed using reference TRBV5-1 and TRBJ2-6, is KAGVTQTPRYLIKTRGQQVTLSCSPISGHRSVSWYQQTPGQGLQFLFEYFSETQRNKGNFPGRFSGRQFSNSRSEMNVSTLELGDSALYLCASSLGYSGANVLTFGAGSRLTVL.

This clonotype was seen once. The chain recombines TRBV20-1 with TRBJ2-1; tentative D call: TRBD2 (6 bases). Per germline, CDR1 DFQATT and CDR2 SNEGSKA (reference sequence). This CDR3 contains 14 residues. Trimming took 8 bases from V and 6 from J, leaving 20 bases between them. The CDR3 DNA reads TGCAGTTTTATTTCCGGGAGAGCACGCAATGAGCAGTTCTTC. This translates into CSFISGRARNEQFF.

This clonotype was counted ten times or more. This chain connects TRBV20-1 to TRBJ2-1, with 10 bases aligning to TRBD2. In germline, CDR1 is DFQATT, CDR2 SNEGSKA (reference sequence). CDR3 size: 14 residues. V gave up 6 bases and J gave up 7 bases; unmatched junction bases: 9. The CDR3 spells CSAGTSGNRNEQFF. The CDR3 region has the DNA TGCAGTGCGGGTACTAGCGGGAATAGGAATGAGCAGTTCTTC.

The table lists this clonotype with many counts. The chain employs TRBV11-2 and TRBJ2-1; weak D call: TRBD2 (6 bases). Trimming took off 2 bases at V and 2 bases at J, with 22 bases between the two ends. Germline assignment: CDR1 SGHAT and CDR2 FQNNGV. The CDR3 has 19 amino acids. CDR3: CASSLNSGVAGRTYNEQFF. The CDR3 DNA is TGTGCCAGCAGCTTAAATTCCGGAGTCGCGGGAAGGACCTACAATGAGCAGTTCTTC. The whole variable domain, filled in from reference TRBV11-2 and TRBJ2-1, reads EAGVAQSPRYKIIEKRQSVAFWCNPISGHATLYWYQQILGQGPKLLIQFQNNGVVDDSQLPKDRFSAERLKGVDSTLKIQPAKLEDSAVYLCASSLNSGVAGRTYNEQFFGPGTRLTVL.

This sequence joins TRBV2 and TRBJ1-2; 8 nucleotides align to TRBD1. This CDR3 spans 13 amino acids. CDR1 and CDR2 (germline): SNHLY, FYNNEI. CDR3 coding DNA: TGTGTCGGCAGCCAGACAGGGGACGATGGCTACACCTTC. It is translated as CVGSQTGDDGYTF.

This clonotype was detected ten times or more. The chain has TRBV19 and TRBJ1-4; D is uncertain. Germline loops: CDR1 LNHDA, CDR2 SQIVND (reference sequence). V was shortened by 4 bases and J by 8 bases, with 14 bases between the two germline ends. This CDR3 comprises 14 residues. The CDR3 region is CASSTGPPEEKLFF. CDR3 sequence (DNA): TGTGCCAGTAGTACTGGGCCACCTGAGGAAAAACTGTTTTTT. Variable domain in full (rest from reference TRBV19 and TRBJ1-4): DGGITQSPKYLFRKEGQNVTLSCEQNLNHDAMYWYRQDPGQGLRLIYYSQIVNDFQKGDIAEGYSVSREKKESFPLTVTSAQKNPTAFYLCASSTGPPEEKLFFGSGTQLSVL.

As to this clonotype: A much larger clone lies one base from this, so it may be a read error. In DNA form, the CDR3 reads TGTGCCAGCATAGGCAGATCTTACAATGAGCAGTTCTTC. This encodes CASIGRSYNEQFF. The chain joins TRBV6-2 or TRBV6-3 to TRBJ2-1; D not resolved. CDR3 length equals 13 residues. Germline V gene sequence: CDR1 MNHEY, CDR2 SVGEGT. V dropped 7 bases and J dropped 4 bases, with 11 bases sitting between them.

In its sample, this clonotype ranks as medium-sized. The chain links TRBV20-1 to TRBJ2-1, with 11 nucleotides matching TRBD2. The CDR3 extends over 15 amino acids. V trimming: 4 bases; J trimming: 6 bases; junction bases outside the gene matches: 8. The germline V gene has CDR1 DFQATT and CDR2 SNEGSKA (reference sequence). The CDR3 region has the DNA TGCAGTGCTAACCCACCGGGGACTAGCGGCAATGAGCAGTTCTTC. Protein product: CSANPPGTSGNEQFF.

The rearrangement joins TRBV20-1 to TRBJ2-7; TRBD1 matches 10 bases. The CDR3 covers 14 residues. Trimming cost V 3 bases and J 4 bases; bases outside gene matches: 6. CDR1 DFQATT and CDR2 SNEGSKA come from the germline V gene (reference sequence). In DNA, the CDR3 is TGCAGTGCTAGTGGACAGGGGGAGAAGTACGAGCAGTACTTC. Residues: CSASGQGEKYEQYF.

This clonotype is labeled medium-sized (0.01 to 0.1%). This chain joins TRBV6-1 and TRBJ1-6, with D possibly matching TRBD1 (5 bases). Germline V gives CDR1 MNHNS, CDR2 SASEGT. CDR3 size: 14 residues. Deletions cut 6 bases from V and 7 bases from J, with 13 bases between. Here the CDR3 reads CASREGRANSPLHF. Here the CDR3 DNA reads TGTGCCAGCAGGGAGGGCAGGGCCAATTCACCCCTCCACTTT.

This clonotype came up once. Sequence at one end of the junction differs from germline and may be a read error. This chain joins TRBV20-1 and TRBJ2-7; possible D gene TRBD1, 6 bases. The CDR3 is made up of 16 amino acids. The germline V gene has CDR1 DFQATT and CDR2 SNEGSKA (reference sequence). The CDR3 nucleotides are TGCATTGCTTCACCCTCTTTGGGGGCAGCAGGGTACGAGCAGTACTTC. It translates to CIASPSLGAAGYEQYF.

The genes are TRBV24-1 and TRBJ2-2; D remains unclear. Trimming removed 2 bases at V and 2 bases at J, with 8 bases between. CDR1 KGHDR and CDR2 SFDVKD come from the germline V gene. CDR3 size: 15 residues. Here the CDR3 reads CATSDSLDNTGELFF. In nucleotides, the CDR3 is TGTGCCACCAGTGATTCCCTCGACAACACCGGGGAGCTGTTTTTT.

This clonotype showed up many times. The CDR3: CASSLGDRGRNQPQHF. CDR3 DNA sequence: TGTGCCAGCAGCTTAGGGGACAGGGGCCGAAATCAGCCCCAGCATTTT. This chain links TRBV11-2 with TRBJ1-5; 10 nucleotides match TRBD1. V lost 1 base to trimming and J lost 4 bases; unmatched junction nucleotides: 4. The CDR3 runs 16 residues. Germline values: CDR1 SGHAT, CDR2 FQNNGV.

This chain joins TRBV5-5 and TRBJ2-5; D remains unclear. V was trimmed by 6 bases and J by 1 base, leaving 13 bases between them. The CDR3 extends over 14 amino acids. Germline V CDR1 and CDR2: SGHKS, YYEKEE (reference sequence). CDR3: CASIAAATQETQYF. CDR3 DNA sequence: TGTGCCAGCATCGCTGCAGCGACCCAAGAGACCCAGTACTTC.